This TCR beta chain comes out of a study of glioma-infiltrating T cells. V lost 5 bases and J lost 0; bases outside the gene matches: 8. This CDR3 has 18 residues. The germline gives CDR1 SEHNR, CDR2 FQNEAQ (reference sequence). Amplification of TCR alpha and beta CDR3 regions from RNA used iRepertoire nested multiplex PCR. TCRdb re-derived calls from the multiplex PCR reads in MiXCR, one entry per CDR3 protein. The repertoire has approximately 100,000 distinct CDR3 sequences, about 30% of them found once; the top ten carry 44%. The sequence came from a human donor with low-grade glioma or glioblastoma, undergoing nonglioma brain surgery, or in good health (not recorded which). Sample: glioma tissue, nonneoplastic brain tissue, or PBMCs (not recorded which). The chain employs TRBV7-9 and TRBJ2-1; TRBD2 matches 12 bases. CDR3 region: CASSRGLAGTYSYNEQFF. The CDR3, as DNA: TGTGCCAGCAGCCGTGGACTAGCGGGGACCTACTCCTACAATGAGCAGTTCTTC. The complete variable domain, with remaining parts taken from reference TRBV7-9 and TRBJ2-1, reads DTGVSQNPRHKITKRGQNVTFRCDPISEHNRLYWYRQTLGQGPEFLTYFQNEAQLEKSRLLSDRFSAERPKGSFSTLEIQRTEQGDSAMYLCASSRGLAGTYSYNEQFFGPGTRLTVL.